This TCR beta chain is drawn from a study of blood T cells in healthy people across ages. This clonotype was counted a few times. The antigen is unknown. At least 7 million PBMCs were isolated per sample. Study-wide results and caveats: Diversity was higher, and naive CD4+ cells more numerous, in long-lived donors than in aged donors.

Germline V gene lookup returns CDR1 LNHDA and CDR2 SQIVND (reference sequence). The CDR3 spans 13 residues. The germline V and J ends were trimmed by 6 bases and 9 bases, with 12 bases remaining between them. The authors ran a second PCR of about 6 to 11 cycles using a sample-barcoded 5' primer and a J-beta primer mix. TCRdb re-derived calls from the 5' RACE reads in MiXCR, one entry per CDR3 protein. The data show more than 1,000,000 distinct CDR3 sequences, 25% seen once. These data are also associated with another study on T cells of mothers and their children. That publication notes: Across the analysis, no persistent microchimeric T cell clones were detected.

The chain joins TRBV19 to TRBJ1-6, with D maybe TRBD1 (5 bases). The sample was blood. The sequence came from a girl aged 2-10 years in good health. CDR3 nucleotides: TGTGCCAGTAGCCCCATCGGGGGTTCACCCCTCCACTTT. Translation: CASSPIGGSPLHF.